This T cell receptor beta chain is from a study of blood T cells in healthy people across ages. Together with a sample-barcoded 5' primer, a J-beta primer mix was included in a second PCR lasting roughly 6 to 12 cycles. TCRdb ran MiXCR on the 5' RACE reads and lists one entry per CDR3 protein. The table lists just over 1 million distinct CDR3 sequences, 40% to 45% of them singletons. Looked up from germline, CDR1 is SGHTA and CDR2 is FQGNSA. J lost 3 bases, V lost 5 bases, and 11 bases had no gene match. The CDR3 totals 17 residues. The chain couples TRBV7-2 to TRBJ2-3, with 10 positions matching TRBD2. The receptor was derived from a woman aged 60 to 75 in good health. The sample taken for sequencing was blood. CDR3: CASSLSVAGGRTDTQYF. The CDR3 DNA reads TGTGCCAGCAGCCTATCCGTAGCGGGAGGACGGACAGATACGCAGTATTTT.